The subject of this entry is one T cell receptor beta chain. Its antigen is as yet unknown. The germline V gene has CDR1 SGHNT and CDR2 YENEEA. CDR3 length: 13 amino acids. The sample is drawn from a study of tumor and adjacent non-tumor tissue in lung cancer. A modified ARM-PCR protocol with three rounds of nested PCR amplified TCRbeta. TCRdb re-called the multiplex PCR reads through MiXCR, storing one row per CDR3 protein. The table shows over 110,000 distinct CDR3 sequences, with roughly 70% occurring only once. RNA was extracted from bulk tissue without any cell sorting. General study points: TCR diversity was significantly greater in tumor than normal lung tissue. In normal lung, the top 100 clones were significantly more dominant than in tumor.

Sequenced input: lung tumor tissue. The chain employs TRBV11-3 and TRBJ1-1; D is undetermined. The sequence derives from a man aged 55 to 70 with small cell lung cancer. CDR3 in amino acids: CVNSFSLNTEAFF. CDR3 sequence (DNA): TGTGTCAACAGCTTCTCGCTGAACACTGAAGCTTTCTTT.